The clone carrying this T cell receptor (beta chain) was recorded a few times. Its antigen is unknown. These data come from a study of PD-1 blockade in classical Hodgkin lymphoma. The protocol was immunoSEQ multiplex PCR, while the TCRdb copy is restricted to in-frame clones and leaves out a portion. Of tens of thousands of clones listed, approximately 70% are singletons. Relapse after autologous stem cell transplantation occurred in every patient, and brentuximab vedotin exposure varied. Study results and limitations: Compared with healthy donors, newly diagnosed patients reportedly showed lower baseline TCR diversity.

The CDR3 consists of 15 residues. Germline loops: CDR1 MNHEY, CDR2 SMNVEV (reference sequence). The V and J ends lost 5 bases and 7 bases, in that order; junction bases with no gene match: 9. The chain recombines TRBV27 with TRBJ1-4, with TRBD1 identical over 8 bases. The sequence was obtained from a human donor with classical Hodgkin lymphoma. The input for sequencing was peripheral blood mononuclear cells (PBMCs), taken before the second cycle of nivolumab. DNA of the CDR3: TGTGCCAGCAGTGGTCAGGGGGCGCCGGGTGAAAAACTGTTTTTT. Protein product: CASSGQGAPGEKLFF.